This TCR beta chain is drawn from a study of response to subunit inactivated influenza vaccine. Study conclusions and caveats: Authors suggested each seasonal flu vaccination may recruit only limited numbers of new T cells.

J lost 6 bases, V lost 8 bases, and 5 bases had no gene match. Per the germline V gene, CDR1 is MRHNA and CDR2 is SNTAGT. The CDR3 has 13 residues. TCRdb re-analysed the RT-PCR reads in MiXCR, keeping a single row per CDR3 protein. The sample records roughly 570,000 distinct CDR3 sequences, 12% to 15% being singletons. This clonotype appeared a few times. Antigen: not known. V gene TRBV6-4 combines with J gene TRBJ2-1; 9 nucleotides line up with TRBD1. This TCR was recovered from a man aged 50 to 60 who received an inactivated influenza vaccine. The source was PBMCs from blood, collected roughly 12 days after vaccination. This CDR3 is CASSGQGSNEQFF. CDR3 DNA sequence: TGTGCCAGCTCGGGACAGGGCTCCAATGAGCAGTTCTTC.